The clone carrying this T cell receptor (beta chain) was found many times. Its antigen remains unknown. CDR3 length: 13 amino acids. Germline V CDR1 and CDR2: SGHTA, FQGNSA. V dropped 5 bases and J dropped 5 bases, with 10 bases sitting between them. This sample is drawn from a study of T cell repertoires in cytomegalovirus infection. At the level of the study: A matching HLA type, together with CMV infection, was signaled by public TCR beta signatures.

TCRdb re-called the reads through MiXCR, storing one row per CDR3 protein. The sample has around 300,000 distinct CDR3 sequences; approximately 22% are singletons. The sequences come from cultured PBMCs, collected from culture after CMV antigen stimulation. The clonotype originates from a human donor in good health (CMV status not recorded). Some clones in this sample may be carry-over from other donors' samples. J is TRBJ1-5 and V is TRBV7-2, with D uncertain. CDR3 DNA sequence: TGTGCCAGCAGCGGGGATTGGGATCAGCCCCAGCATTTT. It yields the protein CASSGDWDQPQHF.